The present T cell receptor (beta chain) was sequenced within a study of OX40 agonist ivuxolimab in advanced cancers. Study information: The dose-escalation cohort was approximately 84% male, with a mean age of around 60 years, ranging roughly 20 to 90.

Measured with immunoSEQ multiplex PCR; TCRdb has only the in-frame clones, and not every one. This table has approximately 24,000 clones, 79% appearing once. V lost 6 bases to trimming and J lost 2 bases, with 19 bases between them. This CDR3 contains 17 residues. CDR1 and CDR2 from the germline V gene are ENHRY and SYGVKD. Overall study results and limits: Within 6 weeks, CD4+ and CD8+ blood T cells expanded clonally at 0.1 to 3.0 mg/kg.

Concerning this clone itself: Antigen specificity is unknown.

The input for sequencing was CD4+ or CD8+ T cells sorted from blood, taken in a trial of the OX40 agonist ivuxolimab. This receptor was identified in an adult with an advanced solid tumor such as melanoma, head and neck, liver or kidney cancer. The genes are TRBV10-3 and TRBJ2-2, with a weak D call TRBD1 (5 bases). The CDR3 is CAISLPPEGVNTGELFF. In nucleotides, the CDR3 is TGTGCCATCAGCCTCCCTCCAGAAGGGGTTAACACCGGGGAGCTGTTTTTT.